This T cell receptor (beta chain) was documented in a study of graft-versus-host responses after intestinal transplantation. Background on the study: Every recipient had anti-thymocyte globulin induction and about three years of tacrolimus plus steroids. Study-level findings and limits: Levels of circulating GvH clones at their peak were associated with early post-transplant HvG declines. Within the allografts of patients who had graft-donor T cell macrochimerism, graft-versus-host to host-versus-graft clonal ratios were high. Recipient marrow harbored GvH clones, some of which surfaced first in ileum or blood.

This clone has a single count. The antigen remains undetermined. The assay was immunoSEQ multiplex PCR, and TCRdb's table has in-frame clones only and misses some. The sample has about 110,000 clones, over 85% seen once. The clonotype comes from a human donor who was the organ donor for an intestinal transplant. The sequencing here drew on unstimulated CD4+ T cells sorted from spleen or lymph node cells, taken before transplant.

The CDR3 DNA sequence: TGTGCCAGCAGTTTAACGGCCAATACGCACTATGGCTACACCTTC. It codes for CASSLTANTHYGYTF. V and J are TRBV28 and TRBJ1-2; D is ambiguous. This CDR3 contains 15 residues. Germline assignment: CDR1 MDHEN and CDR2 SYDVKM. V was trimmed by 2 bases and J by 3 bases, leaving 13 bases between them.